These T cell receptor beta chains were read from a single sample in a study of identical twins. TCRdb fed the 5' RACE reads into MiXCR, producing one record per CDR3 protein. The table has 450,000 to 650,000 distinct CDR3 sequences, 9.5% to 10% seen once. The sample was also reused in another study, on yellow fever vaccine responses in identical twins.

The specimen was PBMCs. The receptors were gathered from a woman younger than 30 in good health. Each CDR3 is given with its conserved first and last residue. A D gene is named only where the DNA matches it firmly. Size values are once, few and many counts, or a class for expanded clones, and some rows have none.

clone size: few
D gene: NA
V gene: TRBV27
J gene: TRBJ2-3
CDR3 protein: CASSSVLSTDTQYF
CDR3 DNA: TGTGCCAGCAGTTCCGTCCTTAGCACAGATACGCAGTATTTT

clone size: many
D gene: TRBD2
V gene: TRBV20-1
J gene: TRBJ2-4
CDR3 protein: CSARGLAEAKNIQYF
CDR3 DNA: TGCAGTGCTAGAGGACTAGCCGAAGCCAAAAACATTCAGTACTTC

clone size: many
D gene: TRBD1
V gene: TRBV15
J gene: TRBJ2-7
CDR3 protein: CATSRVSGGFNEQYF
CDR3 DNA: TGTGCCACCAGCAGAGTGTCAGGGGGCTTCAACGAGCAGTACTTC

clone size: NA
D gene: NA
V gene: TRBV5-6
J gene: TRBJ1-2
CDR3 protein: CASSSPNGTERTF
CDR3 DNA: TGTGCCAGCAGCTCCCCGAATGGAACAGAGAGGACCTTC

clone size: NA
D gene: NA
V gene: TRBV28
J gene: TRBJ2-7
CDR3 protein: CASSTSRGTTYEQYF
CDR3 DNA: TGTGCCAGCAGTACTAGCAGGGGGACAACCTACGAGCAGTACTTC

clone size: many
D gene: TRBD2
V gene: TRBV7-3
J gene: TRBJ2-1
CDR3 protein: CASSTYSGGTDEQFF
CDR3 DNA: TGTGCCAGCAGCACCTATAGCGGGGGAACGGATGAGCAGTTCTTC

clone size: NA
D gene: NA
V gene: TRBV7-2
J gene: TRBJ1-2
CDR3 protein: CASSLRVSGPGYTF
CDR3 DNA: TGTGCCAGCAGCTTAAGGGTATCGGGGCCTGGCTACACCTTC

clone size: few
D gene: NA
V gene: TRBV6-5
J gene: TRBJ2-1
CDR3 protein: CASSYSQGENEQFF
CDR3 DNA: TGTGCCAGCAGTTACTCCCAGGGAGAGAATGAGCAGTTCTTC

clone size: many
D gene: NA
V gene: TRBV20-1
J gene: TRBJ2-3
CDR3 protein: CSASSADTDTQYF
CDR3 DNA: TGCAGTGCTAGTTCGGCAGACACAGATACGCAGTATTTT

clone size: few
D gene: NA
V gene: TRBV5-1
J gene: TRBJ2-7
CDR3 protein: CASSPITDSHYEQYF
CDR3 DNA: TGCGCCAGCAGCCCAATTACGGACAGTCACTACGAGCAGTACTTC

clone size: NA
D gene: NA
V gene: TRBV13
J gene: TRBJ1-5
CDR3 protein: CASSLGLRDQPQHF
CDR3 DNA: TGTGCCAGCAGCTTAGGCCTCCGAGATCAGCCCCAGCATTTT

clone size: NA
D gene: NA
V gene: TRBV20-1
J gene: TRBJ1-5
CDR3 protein: CSASRRRDGQSQHF
CDR3 DNA: TGCAGTGCTAGTAGACGGCGCGACGGCCAGTCCCAGCATTTT

clone size: many
D gene: TRBD1
V gene: TRBV7-9
J gene: TRBJ2-3
CDR3 protein: CASSGDRGDTQYF
CDR3 DNA: TGTGCCAGCAGCGGTGACAGGGGGGATACGCAGTATTTT

clone size: many
D gene: NA
V gene: TRBV5-6
J gene: TRBJ2-7
CDR3 protein: CASSFPSVGFREQYF
CDR3 DNA: TGTGCCAGCAGTTTTCCCAGCGTCGGCTTCCGCGAGCAGTACTTC

clone size: NA
D gene: TRBD2
V gene: TRBV6-2/TRBV6-3
J gene: TRBJ2-1
CDR3 protein: CASSPLGLADIYNEQFF
CDR3 DNA: TGTGCCAGCAGTCCCCTCGGACTAGCGGACATATACAATGAGCAGTTCTTC

clone size: few
D gene: NA
V gene: TRBV5-6
J gene: TRBJ2-7
CDR3 protein: CASSVGLSSYEQYF
CDR3 DNA: TGTGCCAGCAGCGTCGGGCTCAGCTCCTACGAGCAGTACTTC

clone size: NA
D gene: TRBD1
V gene: TRBV10-1
J gene: TRBJ2-2
CDR3 protein: CASSKGQGTGELFF
CDR3 DNA: TGCGCCAGCAGTAAGGGACAGGGGACCGGGGAGCTGTTTTTT

clone size: NA
D gene: NA
V gene: TRBV20-1
J gene: TRBJ2-3
CDR3 protein: CSARPGAGADTQYF
CDR3 DNA: TGCAGTGCTAGGCCGGGGGCTGGGGCAGATACGCAGTATTTT